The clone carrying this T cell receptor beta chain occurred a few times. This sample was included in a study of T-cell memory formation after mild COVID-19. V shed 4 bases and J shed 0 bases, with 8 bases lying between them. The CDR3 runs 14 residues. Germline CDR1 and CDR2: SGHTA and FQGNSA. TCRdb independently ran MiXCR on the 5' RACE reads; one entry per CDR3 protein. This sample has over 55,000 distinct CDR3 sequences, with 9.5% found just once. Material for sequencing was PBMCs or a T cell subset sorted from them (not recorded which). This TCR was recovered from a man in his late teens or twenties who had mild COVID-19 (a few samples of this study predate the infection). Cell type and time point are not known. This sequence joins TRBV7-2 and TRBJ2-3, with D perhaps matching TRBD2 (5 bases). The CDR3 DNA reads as TGTGCCAGCAGCTGGACTGAGAGCACAGATACGCAGTATTTT. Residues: CASSWTESTDTQYF.